This T cell receptor (beta chain) stems from a study of control samples from healthy donors and cancer patients. Trimming removed 0 bases at V and 0 bases at J, with 11 bases between. The CDR3 has 17 amino acids. Germline CDR1 MNHEY, CDR2 SVGEGT. Clones were read by immunoSEQ multiplex PCR, and TCRdb kept only the in-frame ones, dropping some. The table includes about 140,000 clones, roughly 92% detected once. This rearrangement joins TRBV6-2 or TRBV6-3 to TRBJ2-2; the D gene is possibly TRBD2 (6 bases). The TCR sequence derives from a man aged 30 to 39 in good health. Sequenced: blood. The chain's CDR3 is CASSYSGGKANTGELFF. In DNA form, the CDR3 reads TGTGCCAGCAGTTACTCGGGCGGGAAAGCGAACACCGGGGAGCTGTTTTTT.